These T cell receptor beta chains were read from a single sample in a study of shared clonotypes between healthy human individuals. Using immunoSEQ multiplex PCR, the repertoire was profiled, and TCRdb retains in-frame clones only, with some absent. The sample contains roughly 1,000,000 clones, around 82% of which appear only once. The sample taken for sequencing was memory CD4+ T cells from PBMCs. The receptors come from a man aged 18 to 35 in good health. Some clones in this sample may be carry-over from other donors' samples. CDR3s include the opening cysteine and the closing phenylalanine or tryptophan. Each record gives: J gene, V gene, clone size, D gene, CDR3 protein, CDR3 DNA. A D gene is named only where the DNA matches it firmly. Not every row has a clone size; where given, it reads once, few, many or a size class.

>TRBJ1-5|TRBV7-2|once|.
CASSLVRDQPQHF
TGTGCCAGCAGCTTAGTCAGGGACCAGCCCCAGCATTTT
>TRBJ1-2|TRBV30|few|.
CAWSVVAGGYTF
TGTGCCTGGAGTGTAGTGGCCGGCGGCTACACCTTC
>TRBJ1-1|TRBV20-1|.|TRBD1
CSAPGGTEAFF
TGCAGTGCTCCAGGGGGGACTGAAGCTTTCTTT
>TRBJ1-1|TRBV28|.|.
CASSLRVVAGLQWAFF
TGTGCCAGCAGTTTAAGGGTGGTAGCAGGGTTACAATGGGCTTTCTTT
>TRBJ2-1|TRBV9|.|TRBD2
CASSVGSGAYNEQFF
TGTGCCAGCAGCGTTGGTAGCGGGGCCTACAATGAGCAGTTCTTC
>TRBJ1-4|TRBV4-1|.|TRBD1
CASSQMDRVLNPSEKLFF
TGCGCCAGCAGCCAAATGGACAGGGTTCTTAATCCAAGTGAAAAACTGTTTTTT
>TRBJ2-3|TRBV7-9|.|.
CASSLVSPGTDTQYF
TGTGCCAGCAGCTTAGTATCCCCCGGCACAGATACGCAGTATTTT
>TRBJ2-7|TRBV2|once|TRBD2
CASRPSTGLAIYEQYF
TGTGCCAGCAGGCCCTCAACGGGACTAGCGATCTACGAGCAGTACTTC
>TRBJ2-3|TRBV15|.|TRBD2
CATSRDLAGVSDTQYF
TGTGCCACCAGCAGAGACTTAGCGGGAGTCTCAGATACGCAGTATTTT
>TRBJ2-7|TRBV28|.|TRBD2
CASSRTSGRVLSYEQYF
TGTGCCAGCAGCCGGACTAGCGGGAGGGTATTGTCCTACGAGCAGTACTTC
>TRBJ2-7|TRBV18|.|TRBD1
CASSSTGTEQYF
TGTGCCAGCTCGTCGACAGGGACCGAGCAGTACTTC
>TRBJ1-1|TRBV7-9|.|.
CASSPRPGEAFF
TGTGCCAGCAGCCCTCGCCCCGGCGAGGCTTTCTTT
>TRBJ1-2|TRBV28|few|.
CASSWQGRNYGYTF
TGTGCCAGCAGTTGGCAGGGGCGAAACTATGGCTACACCTTC
>TRBJ2-6|TRBV5-1|few|TRBD1
CASSLGPGGNPGANVLTF
TGCGCCAGCAGCTTGGGGCCAGGGGGAAATCCTGGGGCCAACGTCCTGACTTTC
>TRBJ2-7|TRBV4-1|.|TRBD1
CASSQDYGGQGTDEQYF
TGCGCCAGCAGCCAAGATTACGGGGGACAGGGTACCGACGAGCAGTACTTC
>TRBJ1-2|TRBV28|.|TRBD1
CASSAGTGVLGYTF
TGTGCCAGCAGTGCCGGGACAGGGGTTTTAGGCTACACCTTC
>TRBJ1-5|TRBV14|.|TRBD1
CASSPDRVGNQPQHF
TGTGCCAGCAGCCCCGACAGGGTAGGCAATCAGCCCCAGCATTTT
>TRBJ2-3|TRBV27|many|.
CASRAIRGSTDTQYF
TGTGCCAGCAGGGCCATTCGGGGGAGCACAGATACGCAGTATTTT
>TRBJ2-2|TRBV5-4|.|.
CASRSSRLNTGELFF
TGTGCCAGCAGGTCTAGTAGGCTGAACACCGGGGAGCTGTTTTTT
>TRBJ1-4|TRBV4-1|few|TRBD1
CASSTTGSDEKLFF
TGCGCCAGCAGCACGACAGGGTCGGATGAAAAACTGTTTTTT
>TRBJ2-2|TRBV18|.|.
CASSYIRVVDTGELFF
TGTGCCAGCTCATACATCAGGGTCGTCGACACCGGGGAGCTGTTTTTT
>TRBJ2-3|TRBV4-3|.|TRBD1
CASSRGTASTDTQYF
TGCGCCAGCAGCCGAGGGACAGCTAGCACAGATACGCAGTATTTT
>TRBJ2-1|TRBV5-1|.|.
CASSLTGPTLSYNEQFF
TGCGCCAGCAGCTTGACCGGGCCGACCCTATCCTACAATGAGCAGTTCTTC
>TRBJ2-7|TRBV21-1|.|.
CASSIRGPGEQYF
TGTGCCAGCAGTATCCGGGGGCCGGGCGAGCAGTACTTC
>TRBJ2-5|TRBV5-1|few|.
CASRPALGGRETQYF
TGCGCCAGCAGGCCCGCCCTAGGAGGCCGGGAGACCCAGTACTTC
>TRBJ2-1|TRBV5-1|.|.
CASSWYNEQFF
TGCGCCAGCAGCTGGTACAATGAGCAGTTCTTC
>TRBJ1-4|TRBV9|.|.
CASSPRPRVGEKLFF
TGTGCCAGCAGCCCTCGGCCCAGGGTCGGTGAAAAACTGTTTTTT
>TRBJ2-5|TRBV5-1|.|.
CASSFAQETQYF
TGCGCCAGCAGCTTCGCACAAGAGACCCAGTACTTC
>TRBJ2-7|TRBV28|.|TRBD1
CASNQWGQGKEQYF
TGTGCCAGCAACCAATGGGGACAGGGTAAGGAGCAGTACTTC
>TRBJ1-5|TRBV7-9|once|.
CASTQWEGPGINQPQHF
TGTGCCAGCACCCAATGGGAGGGACCAGGGATCAATCAGCCCCAGCATTTT
>TRBJ1-1|TRBV2|.|TRBD1
CASTEEGAVTEAFF
TGTGCCAGCACCGAGGAGGGGGCCGTCACTGAAGCTTTCTTT
>TRBJ2-2|TRBV9|.|TRBD2
CASSASGRAWDGELFF
TGTGCCAGCAGCGCGAGCGGGAGGGCCTGGGACGGGGAGCTGTTTTTT
>TRBJ2-3|TRBV7-2|.|TRBD2
CASSAGLAVLNTQYF
TGTGCCAGCAGCGCGGGACTAGCGGTCCTCAATACGCAGTATTTT
>TRBJ2-5|TRBV5-4|.|TRBD2
CASSPLSGRETQYF
TGTGCCAGCAGCCCACTTAGCGGGAGGGAGACCCAGTACTTC
>TRBJ1-5|TRBV6-1|.|TRBD1
CASGMQGGQPQHF
TGTGCCAGTGGGATGCAGGGGGGTCAGCCCCAGCATTTT
>TRBJ2-1|TRBV7-8|.|.
CASSLVSGNGYNEQFF
TGTGCCAGCAGCTTAGTGTCGGGAAACGGTTACAATGAGCAGTTCTTC
>TRBJ1-3|TRBV7-8|.|.
CASRSGAGNTIYF
TGTGCCAGCAGATCAGGCGCAGGAAACACCATATATTTT